A selection of T cell receptor beta chains follows, all from one sample in a study of blood T cell repertoires in COVID-19. Clones were sequenced by immunoSEQ multiplex PCR, and TCRdb holds only the in-frame ones, with some missing. Of 230,000 or so clones listed, 80% to 90% were seen once; the top ten hold about 9%. The source material was peripheral blood. These receptors originate from a man aged 35-49 years with active or convalescent COVID-19. The conserved cysteine and the conserved F or W are not part of the CDR3 here. A D gene is named only where the DNA matches it firmly.

j_call	cdr3_length	v_call	d_call	cdr3_aa
TRBJ1-1	14	TRBV10-3	TRBD1	AISVSAGQGAQGAF
TRBJ1-4	14	TRBV5-1	NA	ASSQSSGRYNEKLF
TRBJ2-2	12	TRBV19	TRBD1	ASSRQGSTGELF
TRBJ1-2	12	TRBV24-1	TRBD1	ATSDLTGGNGYT
TRBJ1-5	14	TRBV6-2/TRBV6-3	TRBD1	ASSPGTGYANQPQH
TRBJ1-6	14	TRBV2	NA	ASGRGIPGRNSPLH
TRBJ2-7	12	TRBV7-2	TRBD1	ASSLAHRGYEQY
TRBJ1-2	11	TRBV7-9	TRBD1	ASSDGQGYGYT
TRBJ2-3	14	TRBV6-2/TRBV6-3	NA	ASSQRRGMVADTQY
TRBJ2-6	16	TRBV14	NA	ASSREVWVSSGANVLT
TRBJ2-5	9	TRBV27	NA	ASSTGETQY
TRBJ1-1	14	TRBV30	TRBD1	AWKGDRGGRNTEAF
TRBJ1-4	13	TRBV19	TRBD1	ASSFRGPGVEKLF
TRBJ2-5	9	TRBV5-1	NA	ASSSQETQY
TRBJ1-1	13	TRBV11-3	NA	ASSENGQMNTEAF
TRBJ1-4	15	TRBV2	TRBD1	ASSGSYTGGVNEKLF
TRBJ2-1	13	TRBV30	TRBD2	AWSVGLAGTNEQF
TRBJ1-2	13	TRBV5-1	NA	ASSLEQGLGYGYT
TRBJ1-5	8	TRBV30	NA	AWGVREKH
TRBJ2-5	10	TRBV29-1	NA	SVDRGQETQY
TRBJ2-2	13	TRBV19	TRBD1	ASIPGQANTGELF
TRBJ2-6	15	TRBV29-1	NA	SVGGQSALSGANVLT
TRBJ1-3	15	TRBV3-1/TRBV3-2	TRBD1	ASSLAGTGGSGNTIY
TRBJ1-2	17	TRBV24-1	NA	ATSERTGGGGSGSYGYT
TRBJ1-1	14	TRBV5-1	NA	ASSGGSLLENTEAF
TRBJ1-4	12	TRBV19	TRBD1	ASSKQGASQKLF
TRBJ1-4	12	TRBV5-5	NA	ASSLEQGLGKLF
TRBJ2-7	12	TRBV24-1	NA	ATSERRHPYEQY
TRBJ2-7	15	TRBV30	TRBD1	AWGQDRGLLSSYEQY